A selection of T cell receptor beta chains follows, all from one sample in a study of Ad26.COV2.S vaccination and SARS-CoV-2 variants. The assay was immunoSEQ multiplex PCR, and TCRdb's table has in-frame clones only and misses some. The table includes about 680,000 clones, more than 70% detected once. Here the sequenced sample was peripheral blood, taken in a trial of Ad26.COV2.S vaccine versus placebo. Source of these receptors: a person aged 18-60 years who received the Ad26.COV2.S COVID-19 vaccine or a placebo. The CDR3 runs from the conserved cysteine through the conserved F or W. A D gene is named only where the DNA matches it firmly. Part of the rows lack a size; the others show once, few, many or a class for expanded clones.

D	size	V	length	J	CDR3	DNA
NA	few	TRBV6-5	15	TRBJ1-2	CASSYRSAGPYGYTF	TGTGCCAGCAGTTACAGGTCAGCCGGGCCGTATGGCTACACCTTC
TRBD2	NA	TRBV5-1	16	TRBJ2-1	CASSFTGTSTSNEQFF	TGCGCCAGCAGCTTCACCGGGACTAGTACCTCTAATGAGCAGTTCTTC
TRBD1	NA	TRBV6-5	15	TRBJ1-2	CASSYSGQLLYGYTF	TGTGCCAGCAGTTACTCGGGACAGTTGCTCTATGGCTACACCTTC
NA	NA	TRBV18	14	TRBJ2-2	CASSPRRNTGELFF	TGTGCCAGCTCCCCCCGACGGAACACCGGGGAGCTGTTTTTT
NA	NA	TRBV5-6	16	TRBJ2-5	CASSLARGANQETQYF	TGTGCCAGCAGCTTGGCCCGAGGGGCGAACCAAGAGACCCAGTACTTC
NA	once	TRBV12-3/TRBV12-4	12	TRBJ1-2	CASSSPSPGYTF	TGTGCCAGCAGTTCCCCTTCCCCTGGCTACACCTTC
NA	NA	TRBV28	17	TRBJ2-3	CASSSPLEAGSTDTQYF	TGTGCCAGCAGCTCACCCCTCGAGGCAGGGTCCACAGATACGCAGTATTTT
TRBD1	NA	TRBV2	17	TRBJ1-4	CASRAGTGNRVGEKLFF	TGTGCCAGCAGGGCTGGGACAGGGAATCGTGTTGGTGAAAAACTGTTTTTT
NA	NA	TRBV9	15	TRBJ2-1	CASSEQTTSYNEQFF	TGTGCCAGCAGCGAGCAGACAACTTCCTACAATGAGCAGTTCTTC
NA	NA	TRBV4-1	14	TRBJ1-6	CASSQDYGVSPLHF	TGCGCCAGCAGCCAAGATTACGGGGTTTCACCCCTCCACTTT
TRBD2	NA	TRBV30	14	TRBJ2-1	CAWSVPAGVYEQFF	TGTGCCTGGAGTGTACCAGCGGGAGTATATGAGCAGTTCTTC
NA	NA	TRBV10-3	12	TRBJ2-7	CAISGQNYEQYF	TGTGCCATCAGTGGACAGAACTACGAGCAGTACTTC
NA	NA	TRBV12-3/TRBV12-4	13	TRBJ1-5	CASSLERDQPQHF	TGTGCCAGCAGTTTAGAGAGGGATCAGCCCCAGCATTTT
NA	NA	TRBV13	13	TRBJ2-1	CASSFQATNEQFF	TGTGCCAGCAGCTTCCAGGCCACCAATGAGCAGTTCTTC
NA	NA	TRBV6-6	14	TRBJ1-2	CASSQDHSTFGYTF	TGTGCCAGCAGCCAGGACCACAGCACCTTCGGCTACACCTTC
NA	NA	TRBV6-6	13	TRBJ2-4	CASSTDDRNIQYF	TGTGCCAGCAGTACAGACGACAGAAACATTCAGTACTTC
NA	NA	TRBV7-2	14	TRBJ1-3	CASSPGGSGNTIYF	TGTGCCAGCAGCCCGGGGGGGTCTGGAAACACCATATATTTT
TRBD1	once	TRBV7-2	15	TRBJ1-2	CASSLGLGGLGGYTF	TGTGCCAGCAGCTTAGGCCTAGGGGGCCTCGGGGGCTACACCTTC
NA	NA	TRBV27	14	TRBJ1-3	CASSSWTAGNTIYF	TGTGCCAGCAGTTCGTGGACGGCGGGAAACACCATATATTTT
NA	NA	TRBV3-1/TRBV3-2	18	TRBJ2-7	CASSPPARAAMSSYEQYF	TGTGCCAGCAGCCCTCCGGCCAGGGCAGCGATGAGCTCCTACGAGCAGTACTTC
TRBD1	NA	TRBV24-1	16	TRBJ2-7	CATSELTGQGAYEQYF	TGTGCCACCAGTGAGCTAACGGGACAGGGGGCCTACGAGCAGTACTTC
TRBD1	NA	TRBV2	16	TRBJ2-2	CASSSHGTGNTGELFF	TGTGCCAGCAGTTCTCATGGGACAGGGAACACCGGGGAGCTGTTTTTT
NA	NA	TRBV3-1/TRBV3-2	14	TRBJ1-2	CASSGGLAAYGYTF	TGTGCCAGCAGCGGGGGACTTGCTGCCTATGGCTACACCTTC
TRBD2	NA	TRBV5-4	16	TRBJ2-5	CASSLAATSGSETQYF	TGTGCCAGCAGCTTGGCGGCGACTAGCGGGAGCGAGACCCAGTACTTC
NA	NA	TRBV27	13	TRBJ1-2	CASKPSGEHGYTF	TGTGCCAGCAAACCCAGTGGCGAGCATGGCTACACCTTC
TRBD1	NA	TRBV6-5	14	TRBJ2-3	CASSDGQGPDTQYF	TGTGCCAGCAGCGATGGACAGGGCCCAGATACGCAGTATTTT
NA	NA	TRBV5-1	11	TRBJ2-1	CASSLTNEQFF	TGCGCCAGCAGCTTGACGAATGAGCAGTTCTTC
TRBD1	NA	TRBV29-1	13	TRBJ1-2	CSVEVGRTGGYTF	TGCAGCGTTGAAGTTGGCAGGACAGGGGGCTACACCTTC
NA	NA	TRBV19	14	TRBJ1-1	CASSSQGLNTEAFF	TGTGCCAGTAGTAGTCAGGGACTGAACACTGAAGCTTTCTTT
TRBD1	NA	TRBV4-1	15	TRBJ1-6	CASSYGGDRSSPLHF	TGCGCCAGCAGCTACGGAGGGGACAGGTCTTCACCCCTCCACTTT
NA	NA	TRBV4-1	13	TRBJ1-1	CASSQESVTEAFF	TGCGCCAGCAGCCAAGAATCAGTGACTGAAGCTTTCTTT
TRBD2	NA	TRBV6-6	15	TRBJ2-7	CASSYTPGLPSLQYF	TGTGCCAGCAGTTACACGCCGGGACTACCTTCATTGCAATACTTC
NA	NA	TRBV6-5	14	TRBJ1-5	CASSYSASNQPQHF	TGTGCCAGCAGTTACTCTGCTAGCAATCAGCCCCAGCATTTT
NA	NA	TRBV14	15	TRBJ1-3	CASSHAGTLGNTIYF	TGTGCCAGCAGCCACGCCGGGACACTTGGAAACACCATATATTTT
NA	NA	TRBV6-6	13	TRBJ1-1	CASASGMNTEAFF	TGTGCCAGCGCATCGGGTATGAACACTGAAGCTTTCTTT
NA	NA	TRBV7-3	12	TRBJ2-1	CASSLFGREQFF	TGTGCCAGCAGCTTATTCGGGCGTGAGCAGTTCTTC
NA	NA	TRBV7-6	13	TRBJ2-7	CASSLARGYEQYF	TGTGCCAGCAGCTTAGCACGGGGATACGAGCAGTACTTC